This T cell receptor beta chain was found in a study of blood T cell repertoires in COVID-19. Study-wide context: Sample material is recorded as cDNA or gDNA derived from T cells, B-cell-depleted T cells, or PBMCs.

Germline V CDR1 and CDR2: SGDLS, YYNGEE. V was trimmed by 3 bases and J by 0 bases, leaving 24 bases between them. The CDR3 has 19 residues. Participants were aged about 18 to 95 years, lived in some 23 US areas, and enrolled virtually. Sequenced by immunoSEQ multiplex PCR; TCRdb stores in-frame clones only, minus some. The sample comprises around 400,000 clones, about 89% of which are singletons, and about 0.9% rests with the top ten. The rearrangement joins TRBV9 to TRBJ1-1, with D possibly matching TRBD1 (5 bases). Material for sequencing was PBMCs or T cells enriched from blood (not recorded which). This TCR was sampled from a middle-aged woman who had been exposed to COVID-19. DNA of the CDR3: TGTGCCAGCAGCGAAACGGCAGGGCTGAAAGTAAACCTGAACACTGAAGCTTTCTTT. This encodes CASSETAGLKVNLNTEAFF. The variable domain in full, completed from reference TRBV9 and TRBJ1-1, reads DSGVTQTPKHLITATGQRVTLRCSPRSGDLSVYWYQQSLDQGLQFLIQYYNGEERAKGNILERFSAQQFPDLHSELNLSSLELGDSALYFCASSETAGLKVNLNTEAFFGQGTRLTVV.